This T cell receptor (beta chain) was captured by sequencing in a study of blood T cell repertoires in COVID-19. Clones were read by immunoSEQ multiplex PCR, and TCRdb kept only the in-frame ones, dropping some. The table lists roughly 110,000 clones, 75% to 90% of them singletons, with roughly 8% in the top ten. CDR1 and CDR2 from the germline V gene are KGHSH and LQKENI. The CDR3 totals 13 residues. V lost 6 bases to trimming and J lost 0 bases, with 8 bases between them. The rearrangement links TRBV18 to TRBJ1-1; perhaps TRBD1 as D (5 bases). This receptor was obtained from a woman between 35 and 50 years old with acute or convalescent COVID-19. Sequencing was done on a sample of peripheral blood. CDR3 nucleotide sequence: TGTGCCAGCTCCGGGGGTCTGAACACTGAAGCTTTCTTT. Its protein is CASSGGLNTEAFF.